Shown below are 32 T cell receptor beta chains from a single sample sequenced in a study of blood T cell repertoires in COVID-19. Sequenced by immunoSEQ multiplex PCR; TCRdb stores in-frame clones only, minus some. This sample has roughly 250,000 clones, with about nine tenths found just once. The sample consisted of peripheral blood. These TCRs come from a man aged 25-45 years with COVID-19, enrolled during active disease.

This clone came up once. The genes are TRBV2 and TRBJ2-2; TRBD1 might be the D (5 bases). Trimming removed 6 bases at V and 2 bases at J, with 10 bases between. From germline, CDR1 is SNHLY and CDR2 FYNNEI. This CDR3 is built from 14 residues. The CDR3 loop reads CASRPTVNTGELFF. The CDR3 coding sequence is TGTGCCAGCAGACCGACAGTTAACACCGGGGAGCTGTTTTTT.

The chain uses TRBV9 and TRBJ1-1; D remains ambiguous. The CDR3 covers 15 residues. Between the trimmed V and J ends, which lost 2 bases and 4 bases, there was a span of 15 bases. CDR1 and CDR2 (germline): SGDLS, YYNGEE. The CDR3 nucleotides read TGTGCCAGCAGCGTTAGCGGCGTAAGTGGCACTGAAGCTTTCTTT. Its translation is CASSVSGVSGTEAFF.

The rearrangement uses TRBV18 and TRBJ2-7; D may be TRBD1 (6 bases). Trimming cost V 3 bases and J 4 bases, with 10 bases left between them. Germline V gives CDR1 KGHSH, CDR2 LQKENI. This CDR3 contains 13 residues. In DNA, the CDR3 is TGTGCCAGCTCACCCTACAGGGATTACGAGCAGTACTTC. It translates to CASSPYRDYEQYF.

The chain joins TRBV2 to TRBJ1-1, with D possibly matching TRBD1 (5 bases). The CDR3 is 13 residues long. The V end was cut by 0 bases, the J end by 6 bases, with 8 bases between. CDR1 and CDR2 from the germline V gene are SNHLY and FYNNEI. In DNA form, the CDR3 reads TGTGCCAGCAGTGAAGCGCGGGGGGCTGAAGCTTTCTTT. Amino acid sequence: CASSEARGAEAFF. Filled out from reference TRBV2 and TRBJ1-1, the complete variable domain reads EPEVTQTPSHQVTQMGQEVILRCVPISNHLYFYWYRQILGQKVEFLVSFYNNEISEKSEIFDDQFSVERPDGSNFTLKIRSTKLEDSAMYFCASSEARGAEAFFGQGTRLTVV.

The genes are TRBV11-2 and TRBJ1-1, with D tentatively TRBD1 (6 bases). The CDR3 length is 16 residues. The germline V gene has CDR1 SGHAT and CDR2 FQNNGV. V lost 3 bases and J lost 0, with 14 bases in between. The CDR3 nucleotides are TGTGCCAGCAGCTTTGGGACACGGATAATGAACACTGAAGCTTTCTTT. Protein sequence: CASSFGTRIMNTEAFF.

The chain combines TRBV5-1 with TRBJ1-2; perhaps TRBD1 as D (5 bases). Germline V gene lookup returns CDR1 SGHRS and CDR2 YFSETQ. The CDR3 sequence is 14 residues long. V gave up 0 bases and J gave up 4 bases, with 10 bases separating them. DNA of the CDR3: TGCGCCAGCAGCTTGGTGGGGGGAGTCTATGGCTACACCTTC. Its translation is CASSLVGGVYGYTF. Filled out from reference TRBV5-1 and TRBJ1-2, the complete variable domain reads KAGVTQTPRYLIKTRGQQVTLSCSPISGHRSVSWYQQTPGQGLQFLFEYFSETQRNKGNFPGRFSGRQFSNSRSEMNVSTLELGDSALYLCASSLVGGVYGYTFGSGTRLTVV.

The chain links TRBV12-3 or TRBV12-4 to TRBJ1-1; no clear D. CDR3 length: 12 amino acids. Between the trimmed V and J ends, which lost 3 bases and 8 bases, there was a span of 10 bases. This CDR3 reads CASSFDSLEAFF. In nucleotides, the CDR3 is TGTGCCAGCAGTTTCGACTCCCTCGAAGCTTTCTTT.

The CDR3 DNA reads as TGTGCCAGCAGTCCGGAGCGGGCCGCCTCCTACGAGCAGTACTTC. This codes for CASSPERAASYEQYF. The V and J genes are TRBV27 and TRBJ2-7, with TRBD2 as a possible D gene (6 bases). This CDR3 is 15 amino acids long. CDR1 is MNHEY, CDR2 SMNVEV, per germline (reference sequence). The germline V and J ends were trimmed by 5 bases and 0 bases, with 14 bases remaining between them.

This chain joins TRBV19 and TRBJ2-7; 11 bases map to TRBD1. Unmatched junction bases numbered 9, after V lost 5 bases and J lost 6 bases. The CDR3 is made up of 15 amino acids. The V gene's germline CDR1 is LNHDA and CDR2 SQIVND (reference sequence). As DNA, the CDR3 is TGTGCCAGTAGTCTCCGGGACAGGGGGGTCCGCGAGCAGTACTTC. It translates to CASSLRDRGVREQYF.

This clone was seen only once. The rearrangement joins TRBV19 to TRBJ2-2; 8 bases agree with TRBD2. Germline CDR1 and CDR2: LNHDA and SQIVND (reference sequence). V was clipped by 5 bases and J by 3 bases; unmatched bases: 5. The CDR3 is made up of 15 amino acids. CDR3 loop: CASSYSGGDTGELFF. As DNA, the CDR3 is TGTGCCAGTAGTTACTCCGGGGGGGACACCGGGGAGCTGTTTTTT.

This sequence joins TRBV6-5 and TRBJ2-3; TRBD1 is a possible D gene (5 bases). The CDR3 is 15 residues long. CDR1 and CDR2 from the germline V gene are MNHEY and SVGAGI. V lost 5 bases to trimming and J lost 2 bases, with 14 bases between them. The CDR3 protein is CASSRWSGNTDTQYF. For the CDR3, the DNA is TGTGCCAGCAGTAGGTGGTCAGGGAACACAGATACGCAGTATTTT.

This clone was counted a few times. The rearrangement links TRBV30 to TRBJ2-7; 8 nucleotides line up with TRBD1. Germline V lookup: CDR1 GTSNPN, CDR2 SVGIG (reference sequence). The junction had 9 bases not matched to a gene; V was cut back by 1 base and J by 4 bases. There are 15 residues in the CDR3. CDR3 DNA sequence: TGTGCCTGGAGTGCTCTTCCGGGACAGGAGTACGAGCAGTACTTC. It specifies CAWSALPGQEYEQYF.

This sequence joins TRBV5-1 and TRBJ2-3, with D perhaps matching TRBD2 (7 bases). Germline CDR1 and CDR2: SGHRS and YFSETQ. The V and J ends lost 6 bases and 5 bases respectively, with 22 bases between them. The CDR3 runs to 16 residues. The CDR3 spells CASTPQGGGAGDTQYF. The CDR3 bases are TGCGCCAGCACCCCTCAGGGAGGGGGGGCCGGAGATACGCAGTATTTT.

V and J are TRBV7-3 and TRBJ2-7, with TRBD2 matching 9 bases. This CDR3 contains 17 residues. Germline V lookup: CDR1 SGHTA, CDR2 FQGTGA. V lost 5 bases and J lost 5; bases outside the gene matches: 16. CDR3 residues: CASSPTSGGLRLDEQYF. In DNA, the CDR3 is TGTGCCAGCAGCCCTACCAGCGGGGGGTTACGACTGGACGAGCAGTACTTC.

This clone has just one count. The chain combines TRBV6-5 with TRBJ1-5; TRBD1 matches at 8 bases. The CDR3 consists of 14 residues. In germline, CDR1 is MNHEY, CDR2 SVGAGI. The trim removed 5 bases at V and 8 bases at J, leaving 8 bases unmatched. The DNA for the CDR3 is TGTGCCAGCAGTACCCAGGGGGCGACGGAGCCCCAGCATTTT. Amino acids: CASSTQGATEPQHF.

This chain uses TRBV4-1 with TRBJ2-4; 12 nucleotides agree with TRBD2. CDR1 MGHRA and CDR2 YSYEKL come from the germline V gene. The CDR3 length is 19 residues. J gave up 0 bases and V 0 bases, and 6 bases lay outside the gene matches. The CDR3: CASSQESSGGVLAKNIQYF. The CDR3 nucleotides read TGCGCCAGCAGCCAAGAGTCTAGCGGGGGGGTCCTAGCCAAAAACATTCAGTACTTC.

The V call is TRBV30, the J call TRBJ2-5; D not resolved. Germline V gene sequence: CDR1 GTSNPN, CDR2 SVGIG (reference sequence). The V end lost 5 bases, the J end lost 7 bases, and 11 bases lay between the germline ends. The CDR3 runs to 11 residues. The CDR3 bases are TGTGCCTGGGACGGGTTGAGGACCCAGTACTTC. Translation: CAWDGLRTQYF.

The chain combines TRBV7-3 with TRBJ1-1; D is perhaps TRBD1 (6 bases). V was clipped by 2 bases and J by 1 base, with 17 bases between them. This CDR3 is built from 17 residues. Germline values: CDR1 SGHTA, CDR2 FQGTGA. The DNA of the CDR3 is TGTGCCAGCAGCTTACATGGGGGCCTAGGTCGGAACACTGAAGCTTTCTTT. Its protein product is CASSLHGGLGRNTEAFF.

The genes are TRBV5-1 and TRBJ2-1; 7 nucleotides align to TRBD2. Germline lookup yields CDR1 SGHRS and CDR2 YFSETQ. After removal of 0 bases from V and 0 bases from J, the junction contained 3 bases not matched to a gene. This CDR3 spans 16 amino acids. CDR3 sequence reads: CASSLAGGSSYNEQFF. The CDR3 DNA follows: TGCGCCAGCAGCTTGGCGGGCGGGAGCTCCTACAATGAGCAGTTCTTC.

This clone was detected only a few times. This chain uses TRBV9 with TRBJ2-1; D is unclear. The CDR3 spans 11 residues. CDR1 is SGDLS, CDR2 YYNGEE, per germline. V was trimmed by 2 bases and J by 7 bases, leaving 4 bases between them. The DNA of the CDR3 is TGTGCCAGCAGCGTCTCTAATGAGCAGTTCTTC. This sequence encodes CASSVSNEQFF.

The rearrangement joins TRBV10-3 to TRBJ1-2; 8 bases align to TRBD1. V gave up 3 bases and J gave up 7 bases; unmatched junction bases: 7. This CDR3 is built from 14 residues. Germline V CDR1 and CDR2: ENHRY, SYGVKD. The CDR3 nucleotides read TGTGCCATCAGTGATAACAGGGGGTTTACTGGCTACACCTTC. It yields the protein CAISDNRGFTGYTF.

This sequence joins TRBV19 and TRBJ1-1, with 8 bases identical to TRBD1. Losses at the gene ends were 6 bases for V and 6 bases for J; bases not matched to a gene: 9. This CDR3 spans 14 amino acids. CDR1 LNHDA and CDR2 SQIVND come from the germline V gene (reference sequence). This CDR3 reads CASRAGGDSAEAFF. The DNA for the CDR3 is TGTGCCAGTAGGGCAGGGGGCGATAGCGCTGAAGCTTTCTTT.

This clone was observed once. The genes are TRBV19 and TRBJ1-5; possible D gene TRBD1, 5 bases. This CDR3 is built from 15 residues. V lost 3 bases and J lost 4, with 13 bases in between. Looked up from germline, CDR1 is LNHDA and CDR2 is SQIVND (reference sequence). DNA for the CDR3: TGTGCCAGTAGTATCTGGGGGGATGCTAATCAGCCCCAGCATTTT. Its protein product is CASSIWGDANQPQHF. The full variable domain, with the rest looked up from reference TRBV19 and TRBJ1-5, is DGGITQSPKYLFRKEGQNVTLSCEQNLNHDAMYWYRQDPGQGLRLIYYSQIVNDFQKGDIAEGYSVSREKKESFPLTVTSAQKNPTAFYLCASSIWGDANQPQHFGDGTRLSIL.

This rearrangement joins TRBV6-4 to TRBJ2-2, with D perhaps matching TRBD2 (7 bases). V lost 5 bases, J lost 0 bases, and 22 bases lay in between. The length of the CDR3 is 19 residues. Germline CDR1 and CDR2: MRHNA and SNTAGT. CDR3 bases: TGTGCCAGCAGTATAACCCCTCGGGCGGGGGCGACGAACACCGGGGAGCTGTTTTTT. Protein product: CASSITPRAGATNTGELFF.

This chain links TRBV6-1 with TRBJ2-7, with 10 bases matching TRBD1. Per germline, CDR1 MNHNS and CDR2 SASEGT. This CDR3 region has 16 residues. V was clipped by 4 bases and J by 6 bases; unmatched bases: 12. This CDR3 reads CASSATVGTGVLEQYF. In DNA, the CDR3 is TGTGCCAGCAGTGCTACGGTGGGGACAGGGGTGCTCGAGCAGTACTTC.

V and J are TRBV5-1 and TRBJ1-4; TRBD1 matches at 9 bases. CDR1 SGHRS and CDR2 YFSETQ come from the germline V gene. The CDR3 totals 15 residues. J gave up 5 bases and V 0 bases, and 2 bases lay outside the gene matches. In nucleotides, the CDR3 is TGCGCCAGCAGCTTGGATGGGACAGGGAATGAAAAACTGTTTTTT. As protein: CASSLDGTGNEKLFF.

A single count supports this clone. The chain employs TRBV2 and TRBJ2-7; 8 bases match TRBD1. CDR3 length: 14 residues. Losses at the gene ends were 6 bases for V and 1 base for J; bases not matched to a gene: 5. Germline values: CDR1 SNHLY, CDR2 FYNNEI. As DNA, the CDR3 is TGTGCCAGCAGCCGGACAGGGACTTCCTACGAGCAGTACTTC. It encodes CASSRTGTSYEQYF.

The chain is built from TRBV5-4 and TRBJ1-5; D gene ambiguous. V shed 4 bases and J shed 4 bases, with 9 bases lying between them. This CDR3 spans 13 amino acids. Per germline, CDR1 SGHNT and CDR2 YYREEE (reference sequence). The CDR3 DNA follows: TGTGCCAGCAGCCTTTTCCCGAATCAGCCCCAGCATTTT. Translating gives CASSLFPNQPQHF. Using reference TRBV5-4 and TRBJ1-5 for the parts outside the CDR3, the full variable domain is ETGVTQSPTHLIKTRGQQVTLRCSSQSGHNTVSWYQQALGQGPQFIFQYYREEENGRGNFPPRFSGLQFPNYSSELNVNALELDDSALYLCASSLFPNQPQHFGDGTRLSIL.

The chain has TRBV18 and TRBJ1-2; no definite D call. Looked up from germline, CDR1 is KGHSH and CDR2 is LQKENI. V was pared by 1 base and J by 4 bases, with 10 bases between. The CDR3 consists of 14 residues. The CDR3 region is CASSPRQEGYGYTF. The CDR3 nucleotides read TGTGCCAGCTCACCACGTCAGGAGGGCTATGGCTACACCTTC.

This chain links TRBV6-5 with TRBJ1-5; D is unresolved. Trimming left V 8 bases short and J 5 bases short, with 13 bases between. Germline V gives CDR1 MNHEY, CDR2 SVGAGI. The CDR3 totals 13 residues. This chain's CDR3 is CASSKEVHQPQHF. The CDR3 nucleotides are TGTGCCAGCTCCAAGGAGGTCCATCAGCCCCAGCATTTT.

The rearrangement links TRBV6-5 to TRBJ1-5; maybe TRBD1 (6 bases). This CDR3 has 15 residues. V was shortened by 6 bases and J by 6 bases, with 18 bases between the two germline ends. Germline values: CDR1 MNHEY, CDR2 SVGAGI. The CDR3 nucleotides are TGTGCCAGCAGCTTAGCGGGGGGCGGCGGTCAGCCCCAGCATTTT. Encoded protein: CASSLAGGGGQPQHF.

The rearrangement uses TRBV5-5 and TRBJ1-1; D call uncertain. V gave up 1 base and J gave up 4 bases, with 20 bases separating them. The germline V gene has CDR1 SGHKS and CDR2 YYEKEE (reference sequence). The CDR3 loop spans 17 amino acids. The CDR3 reads CASSLYPRAGSFTEAFF. In nucleotides, the CDR3 is TGTGCCAGCAGCTTGTACCCCCGTGCGGGAAGTTTCACTGAAGCTTTCTTT.